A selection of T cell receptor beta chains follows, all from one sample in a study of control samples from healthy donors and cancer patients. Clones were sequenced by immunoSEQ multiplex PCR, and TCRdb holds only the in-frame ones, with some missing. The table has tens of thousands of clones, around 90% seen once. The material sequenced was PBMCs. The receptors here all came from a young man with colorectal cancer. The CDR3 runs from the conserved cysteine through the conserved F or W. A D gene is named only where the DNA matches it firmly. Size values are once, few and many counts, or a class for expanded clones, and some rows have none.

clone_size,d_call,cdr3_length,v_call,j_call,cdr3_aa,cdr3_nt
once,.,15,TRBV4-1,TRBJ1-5,CASSQGTVGNQPQHF,TGCGCCAGCAGCCAAGGGACAGTCGGCAATCAGCCCCAGCATTTT
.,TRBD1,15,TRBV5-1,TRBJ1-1,CASSLRQGRVAEAFF,TGCGCCAGCAGCCTCCGACAGGGGAGAGTGGCTGAAGCTTTCTTT
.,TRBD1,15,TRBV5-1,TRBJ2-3,CASSLVDRETDTQYF,TGCGCCAGCAGCTTGGTCGACAGGGAGACAGATACGCAGTATTTT
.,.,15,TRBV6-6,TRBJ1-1,CASSPQGNMNTEAFF,TGTGCCAGCAGCCCACAGGGTAACATGAACACTGAAGCTTTCTTT
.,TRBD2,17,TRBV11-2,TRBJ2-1,CASSLVGLAGVHNEQFF,TGTGCCAGCAGCTTAGTCGGACTAGCGGGGGTTCACAATGAGCAGTTCTTC
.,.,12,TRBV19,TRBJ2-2,CASSIGGGELFF,TGTGCCAGTAGTATTGGGGGCGGGGAGCTGTTTTTT
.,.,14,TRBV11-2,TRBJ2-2,CASSLTGNTGELFF,TGTGCCAGCAGCTTAACAGGAAACACCGGGGAGCTGTTTTTT
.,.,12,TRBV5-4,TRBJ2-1,CASSLANNEQFF,TGTGCCAGCAGCTTGGCTAACAATGAGCAGTTCTTC
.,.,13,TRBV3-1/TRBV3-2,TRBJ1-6,CASSQGGGSPLHF,TGTGCCAGCAGCCAAGGGGGGGGTTCACCCCTCCACTTT
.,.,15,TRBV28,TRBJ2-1,CASSFATSQGNEQFF,TGTGCCAGCAGTTTCGCCACCTCTCAGGGAAATGAGCAGTTCTTC
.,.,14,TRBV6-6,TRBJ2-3,CASSKEGMADTQYF,TGTGCCAGCAGTAAAGAGGGGATGGCAGATACGCAGTATTTT